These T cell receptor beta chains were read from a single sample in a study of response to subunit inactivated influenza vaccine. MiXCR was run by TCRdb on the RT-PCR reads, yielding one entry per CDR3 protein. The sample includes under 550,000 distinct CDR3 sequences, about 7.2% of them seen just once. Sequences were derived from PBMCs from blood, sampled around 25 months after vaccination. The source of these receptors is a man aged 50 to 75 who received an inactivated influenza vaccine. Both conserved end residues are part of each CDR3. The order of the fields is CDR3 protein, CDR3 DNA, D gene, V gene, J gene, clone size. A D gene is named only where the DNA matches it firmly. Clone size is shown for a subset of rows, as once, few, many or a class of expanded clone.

CDR3aa: CASSWTGTGYSPLHF
CDR3nt: TGTGCCAGCAGTTGGACCGGGACAGGTTATTCACCCCTCCACTTT
d_gene: TRBD1
v_gene: TRBV6-2/TRBV6-3
j_gene: TRBJ1-6
abundance: -

CDR3aa: CSVDQRQKNTEAFF
CDR3nt: TGCAGCGTTGATCAGAGGCAAAAGAACACTGAAGCTTTCTTT
d_gene: -
v_gene: TRBV29-1
j_gene: TRBJ1-1
abundance: -

CDR3aa: CATAVGGQRSGNTIYF
CDR3nt: TGTGCCACAGCAGTGGGGGGACAGAGATCTGGAAACACCATATATTTT
d_gene: TRBD1
v_gene: TRBV2
j_gene: TRBJ1-3
abundance: many

CDR3aa: CASTKDPGNQETQYF
CDR3nt: TGTGCCAGCACCAAAGATCCGGGGAACCAAGAGACCCAGTACTTC
d_gene: -
v_gene: TRBV9
j_gene: TRBJ2-5
abundance: -

CDR3aa: CASSQSAYEQYF
CDR3nt: TGTGCCAGCAGCCAATCAGCCTACGAGCAGTACTTC
d_gene: -
v_gene: TRBV4-2
j_gene: TRBJ2-7
abundance: few

CDR3aa: CASNKRQVRSSNEQFF
CDR3nt: TGTGCCAGCAACAAACGACAGGTCCGCAGCTCCAATGAGCAGTTCTTC
d_gene: -
v_gene: TRBV5-6
j_gene: TRBJ2-1
abundance: few

CDR3aa: CASSLADSSYNEQFF
CDR3nt: TGCGCCAGCTCACTCGCAGATAGCTCCTACAATGAGCAGTTCTTC
d_gene: -
v_gene: TRBV5-1
j_gene: TRBJ2-1
abundance: many

CDR3aa: CASSPHTGELFF
CDR3nt: TGTGCCAGCAGCCCCCACACCGGGGAGCTGTTTTTT
d_gene: -
v_gene: TRBV7-9
j_gene: TRBJ2-2
abundance: many

CDR3aa: CASSLWGTDNEQFF
CDR3nt: TGCGCCAGCAGCTTATGGGGAACCGACAATGAGCAGTTCTTC
d_gene: -
v_gene: TRBV5-1
j_gene: TRBJ2-1
abundance: many

CDR3aa: CASRVFCRLVATNEKLFF
CDR3nt: TGTGCCAGCAGGGTGTTTTGCAGGCTTGTTGCAACTAATGAAAAACTGTTTTTT
d_gene: -
v_gene: TRBV9
j_gene: TRBJ1-4
abundance: many

CDR3aa: CSARGPGTSGNEQFF
CDR3nt: TGCAGTGCTAGAGGGCCCGGGACTAGCGGAAATGAGCAGTTCTTC
d_gene: TRBD2
v_gene: TRBV20-1
j_gene: TRBJ2-1
abundance: few

CDR3aa: CASSQGGGPQHF
CDR3nt: TGTGCCAGCAGCCAAGGGGGGGGGCCCCAGCATTTT
d_gene: -
v_gene: TRBV3-1
j_gene: TRBJ1-5
abundance: many